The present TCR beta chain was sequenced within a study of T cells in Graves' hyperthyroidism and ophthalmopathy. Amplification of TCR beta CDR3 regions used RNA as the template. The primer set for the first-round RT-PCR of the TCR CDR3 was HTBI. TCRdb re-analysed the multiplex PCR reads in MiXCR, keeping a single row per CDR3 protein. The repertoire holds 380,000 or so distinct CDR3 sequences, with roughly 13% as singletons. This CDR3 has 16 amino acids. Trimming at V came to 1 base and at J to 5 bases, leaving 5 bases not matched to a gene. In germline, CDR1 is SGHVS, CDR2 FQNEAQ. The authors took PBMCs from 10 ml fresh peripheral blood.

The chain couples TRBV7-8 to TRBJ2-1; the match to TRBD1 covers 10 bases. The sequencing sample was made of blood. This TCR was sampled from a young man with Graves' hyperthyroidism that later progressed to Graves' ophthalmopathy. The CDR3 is CASSLGRDRGHNEQFF. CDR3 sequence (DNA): TGTGCCAGCAGCTTAGGCCGGGACAGGGGCCACAATGAGCAGTTCTTC. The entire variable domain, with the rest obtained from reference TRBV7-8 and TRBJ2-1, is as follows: GAGVSQSPRYKVAKRGQDVALRCDPISGHVSLFWYQQALGQGPEFLTYFQNEAQLDKSGLPSDRFFAERPEGSVSTLKIQRTQQEDSAVYLCASSLGRDRGHNEQFFGPGTRLTVL.